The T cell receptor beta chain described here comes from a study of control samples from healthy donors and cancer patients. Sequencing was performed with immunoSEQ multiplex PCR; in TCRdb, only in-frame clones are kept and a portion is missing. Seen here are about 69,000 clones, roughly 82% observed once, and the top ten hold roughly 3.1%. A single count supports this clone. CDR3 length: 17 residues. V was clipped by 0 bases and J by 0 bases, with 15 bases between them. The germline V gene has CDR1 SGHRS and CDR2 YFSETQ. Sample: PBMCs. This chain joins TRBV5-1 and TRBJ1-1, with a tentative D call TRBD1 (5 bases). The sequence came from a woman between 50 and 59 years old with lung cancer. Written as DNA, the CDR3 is TGCGCCAGCAGCTTGGATGTTTTGACAGTCATGAACACTGAAGCTTTCTTT. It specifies CASSLDVLTVMNTEAFF. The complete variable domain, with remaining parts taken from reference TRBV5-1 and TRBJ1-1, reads KAGVTQTPRYLIKTRGQQVTLSCSPISGHRSVSWYQQTPGQGLQFLFEYFSETQRNKGNFPGRFSGRQFSNSRSEMNVSTLELGDSALYLCASSLDVLTVMNTEAFFGQGTRLTVV.